These 6 T cell receptor beta chains were all obtained from the same sample, sequenced in a study of blood T cells in healthy people across ages. Using a J-beta primer mix together with a sample-barcoded 5' primer, a second PCR was run for roughly 7 to 11 cycles. One entry per CDR3 protein results from TCRdb running MiXCR on the 5' RACE reads. Of about 1.4 million distinct CDR3 sequences in the sample, around 55% were seen once. Material for sequencing was blood. The receptors originated from a young man in good health.

The genes are TRBV12-3 or TRBV12-4 and TRBJ2-3; 9 bases are shared with TRBD1. The CDR3 has 14 amino acids. The V segment lost 10 bases and the J segment 0 bases; nucleotides outside the gene matches: 5. CDR3 DNA sequence: TGTGCCACCAAACAGGGGGCTAGCACAGATACGCAGTATTTT. Its protein product is CATKQGASTDTQYF.

This chain links TRBV29-1 with TRBJ1-4; D is unresolved. CDR1 is SQVTM and CDR2 is ANQGSEA in the germline V gene. The CDR3 is 14 residues long. The germline V and J ends were trimmed by 2 bases and 4 bases, with 11 bases remaining between them. The DNA for the CDR3 is TGCAGCGTTGAAATGCGAGGGAGTAATGAAAAACTGTTTTTT. Protein: CSVEMRGSNEKLFF.

To note about this clonotype: Sequence at one end of the junction differs from germline and may be a read error. The chain joins TRBV20-1 to TRBJ2-5; D gene uncertain. The germline V gene encodes CDR1 DFQATT and CDR2 SNEGSKA (reference sequence). This CDR3 spans 14 amino acids. CDR3 residues: CSARDPDRRATQYF. The CDR3 coding sequence is TGCAGTGCGAGAGATCCGGATAGAAGGGCGACCCAGTACTTC.

This clonotype was seen a handful of times. The chain has TRBV23-1 and TRBJ2-1; D is unresolved. TRBV23-1 is an open reading frame whose function is uncertain. Trimming removed 6 bases at V and 8 bases at J, with 8 bases between. This CDR3 has 11 amino acids. The DNA of the CDR3 is TGCGCCAGCAGGGTAATCCATGAGCAGTTCTTC. It is translated as CASRVIHEQFF.

V gene TRBV6-1 combines with J gene TRBJ2-7; tentatively, D is TRBD1 (6 bases). This CDR3 has 15 amino acids. The V gene's germline CDR1 is MNHNS and CDR2 SASEGT. The V end was cut by 2 bases, the J end by 3 bases, with 14 bases between. CDR3 sequence reads: CASSESASRGYEQYF. CDR3 DNA sequence: TGTGCCAGCAGTGAATCGGCTAGCAGGGGCTACGAGCAGTACTTC.

This clonotype has only a few counts. This sequence joins TRBV29-1 and TRBJ1-2, with a tentative D call TRBD1 (6 bases). Germline V gene sequence: CDR1 SQVTM, CDR2 ANQGSEA. The CDR3 length is 13 residues. The ends were cut back, 4 bases at V and 4 bases at J, with 13 bases in the middle. CDR3 bases: TGCAGCGTTGGAGCGGGGGCTTTCTATGGCTACACCTTC. This translates into CSVGAGAFYGYTF.